Listed here are 27 T cell receptor beta chains from one sample, sequenced in a study of neurological immune-mediated disorders. MiXCR was run by TCRdb on the 5' RACE reads, yielding one entry per CDR3 protein. The table shows approximately 65,000 distinct CDR3 sequences, with roughly 5% occurring only once. The sample comprised PBMCs. Receptor source: a human donor with multiple sclerosis. The donor label of this sample is uncertain.

There are many counts of this clonotype. The V call is TRBV7-3, the J call TRBJ1-4, with 11 nucleotides matching TRBD1. This CDR3 has 15 residues. Germline V lookup: CDR1 SGHTA, CDR2 FQGTGA. Trimming cost V 2 bases and J 7 bases; bases outside gene matches: 3. The CDR3 DNA sequence: TGTGCCAGCAGCTTAGGACAGGGGGCCTTTGAAAAACTGTTTTTT. It encodes CASSLGQGAFEKLFF.

This clonotype was seen at least ten times. The chain has TRBV4-1 and TRBJ2-7; TRBD1 aligns across 9 bases. Per the germline V gene, CDR1 is MGHRA and CDR2 is YSYEKL. The V segment lost 3 bases and the J segment 6 bases; nucleotides outside the gene matches: 6. The CDR3 totals 14 residues. CDR3 protein: CASSHSGQGTEQYF. CDR3 nucleotide sequence: TGCGCCAGCAGCCACTCCGGACAGGGGACCGAGCAGTACTTC.

This clonotype was picked up many times. The chain combines TRBV5-5 with TRBJ1-2; the D is unclear. The V end lost 0 bases, the J end lost 1 base, and 10 bases lay between the germline ends. CDR3 length equals 15 residues. The germline gives CDR1 SGHKS, CDR2 YYEKEE (reference sequence). Written as DNA, the CDR3 is TGTGCCAGCAGCTTGGACCCGCAGGTTAACTATGGCTACACCTTC. It codes for CASSLDPQVNYGYTF.

The chain joins TRBV7-2 to TRBJ1-1, with D maybe TRBD1 (6 bases). Trimming stripped 6 bases from V and 4 bases from J, with 12 bases between. CDR3 size: 13 residues. Germline V gene lookup returns CDR1 SGHTA and CDR2 FQGNSA. The DNA for the CDR3 is TGTGCCAGCAGGAGGGGGGGGGTCACTGAAGCTTTCTTT. Its translation: CASRRGGVTEAFF.

This clonotype was seen at least ten times. The V gene is TRBV5-6, the J gene TRBJ1-1; D remains ambiguous. CDR1 and CDR2 (germline): SGHDT, YYEEEE. The germline V and J ends were trimmed by 1 base and 4 bases, with 8 bases remaining between them. The CDR3 totals 13 residues. The CDR3 sequence: CASSLMVRTEAFF. The DNA for the CDR3 is TGTGCCAGCAGCTTGATGGTTCGCACTGAAGCTTTCTTT.

This clonotype appeared many times. The chain joins TRBV9 to TRBJ2-5, with 7 nucleotides matching TRBD2. The CDR3 runs 15 residues. Germline CDR1 and CDR2: SGDLS and YYNGEE. The V segment lost 4 bases and the J segment 4 bases; nucleotides outside the gene matches: 10. This CDR3 reads CASSPTGTNAETQYF. DNA for the CDR3: TGTGCCAGCAGCCCGACCGGGACTAACGCAGAGACCCAGTACTTC.

This clonotype was picked up many times. The chain couples TRBV5-1 to TRBJ2-3, with 11 bases matching TRBD2. This CDR3 is built from 15 residues. Looked up from germline, CDR1 is SGHRS and CDR2 is YFSETQ. V lost 7 bases to trimming and J lost 7 bases; unmatched junction nucleotides: 11. The CDR3 is CASAISGTSGNTQYF. Here the CDR3 DNA reads TGCGCCAGCGCCATTTCCGGGACTAGCGGCAATACGCAGTATTTT.

This clonotype was recorded many times. The J gene is TRBJ1-1, the V gene TRBV5-1; D unresolved. CDR1 is SGHRS and CDR2 is YFSETQ in the germline V gene. The CDR3 is 13 amino acids. V lost 0 bases and J 1 base, leaving 4 bases between the germline ends. In DNA form, the CDR3 reads TGCGCCAGCAGCTTGGAGCGGAACACTGAAGCTTTCTTT. It is translated as CASSLERNTEAFF.

This clonotype was found many times. The genes are TRBV29-1 and TRBJ1-1, with D hard to call. Germline V gene data show CDR1 as SQVTM and CDR2 as ANQGSEA. The CDR3 loop spans 13 amino acids. V was trimmed by 6 bases and J by 1 base, leaving 12 bases between them. CDR3 sequence: CSVQNWGNTEAFF. The CDR3 DNA is TGCAGCGTCCAAAACTGGGGGAACACTGAAGCTTTCTTT.

This clonotype was counted many times. The rearrangement joins TRBV4-1 to TRBJ2-1; no definite D call. Germline V lookup: CDR1 MGHRA, CDR2 YSYEKL. CDR3 length equals 12 residues. Deletions cut 1 base from V and 6 bases from J, with 4 bases between. The CDR3 nucleotides are TGCGCCAGCAGCCAAGTATCCAATGAGCAGTTCTTC. The encoded protein is CASSQVSNEQFF.

This clonotype was picked up many times. The rearrangement uses TRBV20-1 and TRBJ2-3, with D maybe TRBD1 (7 bases). CDR3 length: 12 amino acids. Germline CDR1 is DFQATT and CDR2 is SNEGSKA (reference sequence). With 3 bases removed from V and 6 bases from J, the gap between germline ends came to 10 bases. CDR3 sequence: CSASPGGDTQYF. The CDR3 DNA follows: TGCAGTGCTAGCCCAGGGGGGGATACGCAGTATTTT.

This clonotype was seen repeatedly, ten times or more. This chain connects TRBV7-2 to TRBJ2-7; D is uncertain. Germline CDR1 SGHTA, CDR2 FQGNSA. V lost 5 bases, J lost 2 bases, and 10 bases lay in between. The CDR3 has 13 residues. CDR3 DNA: TGTGCCAGCAGCATCCACGGAACCTACGAGCAGTACTTC. Its translation is CASSIHGTYEQYF. Looking up the rest from reference TRBV7-2 and TRBJ2-7 gives the full variable domain: GAGVSQSPSNKVTEKGKDVELRCDPISGHTALYWYRQSLGQGLEFLIYFQGNSAPDKSGLPSDRFSAERTGGSVSTLTIQRTQQEDSAVYLCASSIHGTYEQYFGPGTRLTVT.

There are many counts of this clonotype. The V and J genes are TRBV7-9 and TRBJ1-1, with D perhaps matching TRBD1 (5 bases). Germline CDR1 SEHNR, CDR2 FQNEAQ (reference sequence). CDR3 length: 15 amino acids. V shed 2 bases and J shed 1 base, with 11 bases lying between them. The CDR3 nucleotides are TGTGCCAGCAGCTTAACGGCGGGGGGGAACACTGAAGCTTTCTTT. Translated: CASSLTAGGNTEAFF.

This clonotype was counted ten times or more. This chain uses TRBV14 with TRBJ1-2, with D possibly being TRBD1 (5 bases). V shed 1 base and J shed 0 bases, with 9 bases lying between them. This CDR3 comprises 15 residues. Germline V gene data show CDR1 as SGHDN and CDR2 as FVKESK. The CDR3 region is CASSQVAGTNYGYTF. The CDR3 DNA reads as TGTGCCAGCAGCCAAGTAGCAGGGACTAACTATGGCTACACCTTC.

This clonotype appeared many times. The chain has TRBV5-1 and TRBJ2-1; 7 bases are shared with TRBD1. V trimming: 3 bases; J trimming: 5 bases; junction bases outside the gene matches: 8. CDR1 SGHRS and CDR2 YFSETQ come from the germline V gene. The CDR3 spans 15 residues. Here the CDR3 reads CASSWSGTADNEQFF. CDR3 DNA sequence: TGCGCCAGCAGCTGGTCCGGGACAGCAGACAATGAGCAGTTCTTC.

This clonotype was seen many times. The chain has TRBV24-1 and TRBJ2-3; 7 bases map to TRBD2. V lost 5 bases to trimming and J lost 2 bases; unmatched junction nucleotides: 3. This CDR3 is built from 14 residues. Germline-derived CDR1 and CDR2 are KGHDR and SFDVKD. CDR3 nucleotides: TGTGCCACCAGTGGGCGGGGGTCCACAGATACGCAGTATTTT. The encoded protein is CATSGRGSTDTQYF.

The sample holds many counts of this clonotype. The rearrangement uses TRBV10-3 and TRBJ1-1, with D unresolved. This CDR3 comprises 13 residues. Germline CDR1 ENHRY, CDR2 SYGVKD. Trimming removed 4 bases from V and 1 base from J, with 7 bases in between. The CDR3 region has the DNA TGTGCCATCAGTGGGTTCGGGAACACTGAAGCTTTCTTT. Its translation: CAISGFGNTEAFF.

This chain uses TRBV7-9 with TRBJ1-2; D uncertain. The CDR3 totals 14 residues. Germline V gene data show CDR1 as SEHNR and CDR2 as FQNEAQ (reference sequence). V gave up 1 base and J gave up 3 bases, with 9 bases separating them. This chain's CDR3 is CASSLEIAHYGYTF. DNA for the CDR3: TGTGCCAGCAGCTTAGAGATAGCCCACTATGGCTACACCTTC.

In this sample, this clonotype turned up many times. This chain links TRBV15 with TRBJ2-7; TRBD1 might be the D (5 bases). With 6 bases removed from V and 4 bases from J, the gap between germline ends came to 10 bases. In germline, CDR1 is LNHNV, CDR2 YYDKDF (reference sequence). The CDR3 totals 12 residues. CDR3 loop: CATSPDRYEQYF. Written as DNA, the CDR3 is TGTGCCACCAGTCCAGACAGATACGAGCAGTACTTC.

The table lists this clonotype with many counts. The chain carries TRBV20-1 and TRBJ1-5; unclear D gene. In germline, CDR1 is DFQATT, CDR2 SNEGSKA (reference sequence). Trimming stripped 7 bases from V and 1 base from J, with 14 bases between. The CDR3 length is 14 residues. CDR3 nucleotides: TGCAGTGTTAGTGCCCATGAGAGCAATCAGCCCCAGCATTTT. This gives the protein CSVSAHESNQPQHF.

This clonotype appeared many times. CDR3: CASTPGQGKSSEAFF. CDR3 coding DNA: TGTGCCAGCACACCGGGACAGGGAAAGAGTAGTGAAGCTTTCTTT. The chain recombines TRBV12-3 or TRBV12-4 with TRBJ1-1; TRBD1 agrees at 9 bases. This CDR3 is built from 15 residues. V was clipped by 7 bases and J by 7 bases; unmatched bases: 13.

In this sample, this clonotype turned up many times. The rearrangement joins TRBV20-1 to TRBJ1-4, with 10 bases identical to TRBD1. V lost 6 bases, J lost 5 bases, and 3 bases stayed unmatched. There are 13 residues in the CDR3. Germline CDR1 and CDR2: DFQATT and SNEGSKA (reference sequence). DNA of the CDR3: TGCAGTGCCATGGACAGGGGGAATGAAAAACTGTTTTTT. Its protein product is CSAMDRGNEKLFF.

This clonotype was seen ten or more times. V gene TRBV20-1 combines with J gene TRBJ1-6; D is possibly TRBD1 (5 bases). V was shortened by 3 bases and J by 7 bases, with 13 bases between the two germline ends. Germline lookup yields CDR1 DFQATT and CDR2 SNEGSKA (reference sequence). There are 14 residues in the CDR3. The DNA of the CDR3 is TGCAGTGCTAGGGATAATACAGGCAATTCACCCCTCCACTTT. Translating it yields CSARDNTGNSPLHF.

This clonotype showed up many times. The J gene is TRBJ2-3, the V gene TRBV29-1; maybe TRBD2 (6 bases). Germline-derived CDR1 and CDR2 are SQVTM and ANQGSEA. The ends were cut back, 1 base at V and 5 bases at J, with 16 bases in the middle. This CDR3 is 15 amino acids long. CDR3 coding DNA: TGCAGCGTTGAAGGAGCGTCATCCGGGGGAGATACGCAGTATTTT. Translated: CSVEGASSGGDTQYF.

This clonotype was counted ten times or more. The chain uses TRBV9 and TRBJ1-4, with TRBD1 as a possible D gene (5 bases). The CDR3 runs 15 residues. Germline values: CDR1 SGDLS, CDR2 YYNGEE. V gave up 0 bases and J gave up 8 bases, with 14 bases separating them. CDR3 in amino acids: CASSVGLGPGEKLFF. The CDR3 nucleotides read TGTGCCAGCAGCGTAGGATTGGGGCCGGGGGAAAAACTGTTTTTT.

This clonotype was detected many times. The chain is built from TRBV9 and TRBJ1-1; 9 nucleotides agree with TRBD1. The CDR3 is made up of 17 amino acids. From germline, CDR1 is SGDLS and CDR2 YYNGEE. Unmatched junction bases numbered 17, after V lost 6 bases and J lost 5 bases. CDR3 nucleotide sequence: TGTGCCAGCACTCGAGGGGGACAGGGACACGGGGGTACTGAAGCTTTCTTT. It codes for CASTRGGQGHGGTEAFF. Filled out from reference TRBV9 and TRBJ1-1, the complete variable domain reads DSGVTQTPKHLITATGQRVTLRCSPRSGDLSVYWYQQSLDQGLQFLIQYYNGEERAKGNILERFSAQQFPDLHSELNLSSLELGDSALYFCASTRGGQGHGGTEAFFGQGTRLTVV.

This clonotype was seen many times. This chain connects TRBV5-1 to TRBJ2-7; 9 nucleotides agree with TRBD1. Trimming at V came to 4 bases and at J to 3 bases, leaving 8 bases not matched to a gene. The germline CDR1 and CDR2 sequences are SGHRS and YFSETQ. This CDR3 comprises 15 residues. Here the CDR3 reads CASSPGTGGFYEQYF. The CDR3 coding sequence is TGCGCCAGCAGCCCCGGAACAGGGGGCTTCTACGAGCAGTACTTC.